This T cell receptor beta chain was retrieved from a study of blood T cell repertoires in COVID-19. Study-wide context: There were acute and convalescent COVID-19 samples, and they came from the United States, Italy and Spain. T cells, B-cell-depleted T cells, or PBMCs supplied cDNA or gDNA.

Trimming shortened V by 9 bases and J by 4 bases, and 17 bases separated the two germline ends. This CDR3 region has 14 residues. CDR1 and CDR2 (germline): LNHDA, SQIVND (reference sequence). Authors' data handling: Amplification of reference gene primers provided the estimated nucleated cell counts. Data came from immunoSEQ multiplex PCR; TCRdb stores just in-frame clones and leaves some out. V and J calls and clone size are copied from that table; D and trimming were computed from the DNA. The repertoire holds 150,000 to 200,000 clones, 92% seen once, with approximately 4.8% in the top ten. Seattle participants joined during active infection and were tracked over time.

The chain uses TRBV19 and TRBJ2-3; possible D gene TRBD1, 6 bases. Sequenced material: peripheral blood. This clonotype was sampled from a man younger than 45 with COVID-19, enrolled during active disease. The CDR3 reads CASRFRGLADTQYF. In DNA form, the CDR3 reads TGTGCCAGCCGGTTCAGGGGATTGGCAGATACGCAGTATTTT.